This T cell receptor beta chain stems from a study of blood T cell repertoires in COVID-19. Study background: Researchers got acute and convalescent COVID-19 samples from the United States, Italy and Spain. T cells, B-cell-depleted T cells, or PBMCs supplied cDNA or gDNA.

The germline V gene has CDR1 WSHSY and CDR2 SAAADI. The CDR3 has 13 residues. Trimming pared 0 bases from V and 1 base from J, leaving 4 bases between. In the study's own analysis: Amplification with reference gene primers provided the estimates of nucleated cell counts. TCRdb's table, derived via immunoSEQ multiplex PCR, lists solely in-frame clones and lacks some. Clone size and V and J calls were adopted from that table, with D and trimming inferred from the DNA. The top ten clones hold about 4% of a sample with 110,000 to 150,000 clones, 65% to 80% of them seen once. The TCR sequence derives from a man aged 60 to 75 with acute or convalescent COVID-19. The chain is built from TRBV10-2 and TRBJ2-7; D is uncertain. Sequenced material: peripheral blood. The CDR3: CASSESVSYEQYF. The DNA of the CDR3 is TGCGCCAGCAGTGAGTCCGTATCCTACGAGCAGTACTTC.